This TCR beta chain comes out of a study of blood T cell repertoires in COVID-19. How the authors handled the data: The assay estimated nucleated cells by amplifying reference gene primers. TCRdb's copy holds only in-frame clones and misses some; the assay was immunoSEQ multiplex PCR. D and trimming were read from the DNA, whereas the V and J calls and clone size are those reported in that table. The repertoire holds around 160,000 clones, with roughly 80% as singletons. CDR3 length: 12 amino acids. CDR1 is SNHLY, CDR2 FYNNEI, per germline. J gave up 12 bases and V 4 bases, and 8 bases lay outside the gene matches.

Sequenced sample: peripheral blood. The sequence was collected from a woman aged 80 or over with acute or convalescent COVID-19. The rearrangement joins TRBV2 to TRBJ1-1, with 7 nucleotides matching TRBD1. The CDR3 reads CASSGQGFAPFF. The CDR3 DNA sequence: TGTGCCAGCAGTGGACAGGGATTCGCCCCTTTCTTT.